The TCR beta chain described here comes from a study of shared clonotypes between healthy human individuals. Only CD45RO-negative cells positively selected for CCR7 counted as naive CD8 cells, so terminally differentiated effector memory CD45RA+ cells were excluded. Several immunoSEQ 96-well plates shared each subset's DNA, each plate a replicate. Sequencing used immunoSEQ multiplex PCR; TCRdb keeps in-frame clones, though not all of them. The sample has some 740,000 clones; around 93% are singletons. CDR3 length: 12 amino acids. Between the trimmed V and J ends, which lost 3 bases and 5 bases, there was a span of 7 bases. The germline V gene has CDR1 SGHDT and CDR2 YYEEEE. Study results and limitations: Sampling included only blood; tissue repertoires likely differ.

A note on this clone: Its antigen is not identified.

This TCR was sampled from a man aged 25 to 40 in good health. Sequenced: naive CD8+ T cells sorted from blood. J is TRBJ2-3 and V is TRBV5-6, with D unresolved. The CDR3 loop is CASSSLLDTQYF. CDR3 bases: TGTGCCAGCAGCTCGTTACTAGATACGCAGTATTTT. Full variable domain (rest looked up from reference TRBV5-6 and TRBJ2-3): DAGVTQSPTHLIKTRGQQVTLRCSPKSGHDTVSWYQQALGQGPQFIFQYYEEEERQRGNFPDRFSGHQFPNYSSELNVNALLLGDSALYLCASSSLLDTQYFGPGTRLTVL.